This passage covers 24 T cell receptor beta chains from one sample sequenced in a study of blood T cells in healthy people across ages. Through a sample-barcoded 5' primer and a J-beta primer mix, a second PCR was run for roughly 6 to 12 cycles. Via MiXCR, TCRdb re-called the 5' RACE reads, giving one row per CDR3 protein. Of roughly 1,100,000 distinct CDR3 sequences detected, roughly a quarter appear once; the ten largest clones hold about 0.8%. The sample was also reused in another study, on T cells of mothers and their children.

Sequencing input: blood. The receptors here all came from a girl aged 2-9 years in good health.

This chain joins TRBV29-1 and TRBJ1-1; tentative D call: TRBD1 (5 bases). CDR1 SQVTM and CDR2 ANQGSEA come from the germline V gene. The CDR3 contains 18 residues. Trimming shortened V by 0 bases and J by 2 bases, and 22 bases separated the two germline ends. CDR3 region: CSVEEVGRAEGINTEAFF. The CDR3 DNA follows: TGCAGCGTTGAAGAGGTGGGGAGGGCGGAGGGGATCAACACTGAAGCTTTCTTT. The full variable domain, with the rest looked up from reference TRBV29-1 and TRBJ1-1, is SAVISQKPSRDICQRGTSLTIQCQVDSQVTMMFWYRQQPGQSLTLIATANQGSEATYESGFVIDKFPISRPNLTFSTLTVSNMSPEDSSIYLCSVEEVGRAEGINTEAFFGQGTRLTVV.

This clonotype has a count of ten or more. The CDR3 DNA is TGTGCCAGCAGTGTCGCAGGGGAGACCCAGTACTTC. Its protein product is CASSVAGETQYF. V and J are TRBV9 and TRBJ2-5, with D tentatively TRBD1 (5 bases). V lost 5 bases to trimming and J lost 5 bases, with 10 bases between them. From germline, CDR1 is SGDLS and CDR2 YYNGEE. The CDR3 totals 12 residues.

The chain is built from TRBV27 and TRBJ2-7; 8 bases fit TRBD1. CDR1 is MNHEY and CDR2 is SMNVEV in the germline V gene (reference sequence). The CDR3 has 12 residues. With V trimmed by 7 bases and J by 6 bases, 5 bases remained unmatched. Written as DNA, the CDR3 is TGTGCCAGCAAACCAACAGGGGGCGAGCAGTACTTC. Amino acid sequence: CASKPTGGEQYF.

The gene calls are TRBV29-1 and TRBJ2-1, with 8 bases lining up with TRBD2. Germline CDR1 reads SQVTM; CDR2 reads ANQGSEA. Germline trimming cut 3 bases from V and 7 bases from J; bases unmatched to any gene: 8. The CDR3 loop spans 14 amino acids. Here the CDR3 DNA reads TGCAGCGTTGAGACGGGGGGGAGGATGAATGAGCAGTTCTTC. It encodes CSVETGGRMNEQFF.

This clonotype was seen more than once but under ten times. This CDR3 is CSVQLAGYFEQYF. The CDR3 DNA is TGCAGCGTACAACTAGCGGGATACTTCGAGCAGTACTTC. J is TRBJ2-5 and V is TRBV29-1; 10 positions match TRBD2. TRBJ2-7 matches the DNA end more closely, so the J call is doubtful. Germline CDR1 and CDR2: SQVTM and ANQGSEA. The CDR3 consists of 13 residues.

As concerns this clonotype: One end of the junction fails to match germline, which may point to a read error. The genes are TRBV2 and TRBJ2-7; 8 nucleotides align to TRBD2. CDR1 is SNHLY, CDR2 FYNNEI, per germline. The CDR3 runs 13 residues. The CDR3 region has the DNA TGTGCCGGCAGAAGCGGGAGTACCTACGAGCAGTACTTC. Translating it yields CAGRSGSTYEQYF. Together with reference TRBV2 and TRBJ2-7, the CDR3 gives the full variable domain: EPEVTQTPSHQVTQMGQEVILRCVPISNHLYFYWYRQILGQKVEFLVSFYNNEISEKSEIFDDQFSVERPDGSNFTLKIRSTKLEDSAMYFCAGRSGSTYEQYFGPGTRLTVT.

The CDR3 loop reads CASRSGQNEQFF. The CDR3 DNA follows: TGTGCCAGCAGATCAGGACAGAATGAGCAGTTCTTC. This chain joins TRBV28 and TRBJ2-1; weak D call: TRBD1 (6 bases). The CDR3 is 12 amino acids. Per the germline V gene, CDR1 is MDHEN and CDR2 is SYDVKM. V was clipped by 6 bases and J by 7 bases, with 10 bases between them.

V and J are TRBV3-1 and TRBJ2-3, with D unresolved. The CDR3 totals 17 residues. Looked up from germline, CDR1 is LGHDT and CDR2 is YNNKEL (reference sequence). Trimming removed 1 base from V and 7 bases from J, with 21 bases in between. CDR3 bases: TGTGCCAGCAGCCAAGGATCTGTAGCCCTTTTTATATATACGCAGTATTTT. Translating it yields CASSQGSVALFIYTQYF.

A few counts support this clonotype. This chain joins TRBV4-1 and TRBJ1-1; possible D gene TRBD1, 5 bases. Germline V lookup: CDR1 MGHRA, CDR2 YSYEKL. The CDR3 spans 15 residues. Trimming pared 2 bases from V and 6 bases from J, leaving 16 bases between. CDR3 coding DNA: TGCGCCAGCAGCCAATCAGCGGGGGGAAAGGCTGAAGCTTTCTTT. Translated: CASSQSAGGKAEAFF.

Note on this clonotype: At one end, the junction sequence differs from germline, possibly due to a read error. The V and J genes are TRBV29-1 and TRBJ2-1; TRBD2 agrees at 8 bases. Germline assignment: CDR1 SQVTM and CDR2 ANQGSEA. The CDR3 length is 15 residues. CDR3 coding DNA: TGCAGCGCTGAACCCAGCGGGAGCGTGTACAATGAGCAGTTCTTC. Translation gives CSAEPSGSVYNEQFF.

This clonotype has more than one count but fewer than ten. The chain joins TRBV12-3 or TRBV12-4 to TRBJ1-4, with D hard to call. The CDR3 is 14 amino acids. V was pared by 5 bases and J by 0 bases, with 7 bases between. CDR3 sequence: CASSDQTTNEKLFF. In DNA, the CDR3 is TGTGCCAGCAGTGACCAGACAACTAATGAAAAACTGTTTTTT.

The chain links TRBV7-2 to TRBJ2-3; the match to TRBD2 covers 7 bases. The germline V gene has CDR1 SGHTA and CDR2 FQGNSA. V shed 4 bases, J shed 11 bases, and the junction held 12 bases outside the gene matches. This CDR3 has 14 residues. CDR3 nucleotides: TGTGCCAGCAGCTCCGGTCTCATGGGGGGGATGCAGTATTTT. Protein: CASSSGLMGGMQYF.

This sequence joins TRBV14 and TRBJ2-7, with D maybe TRBD2 (7 bases). The ends were cut back, 4 bases at V and 2 bases at J, with 15 bases in the middle. The germline gives CDR1 SGHDN, CDR2 FVKESK. The CDR3 runs 15 residues. The CDR3 coding sequence is TGTGCCAGCAGCCCCCTGGGGGGGGCCACCTACGAGCAGTACTTC. It codes for CASSPLGGATYEQYF.

A few counts support this clonotype. This rearrangement joins TRBV29-1 to TRBJ1-1; 7 nucleotides match TRBD1. The CDR3 is made up of 14 amino acids. The trim removed 3 bases at V and 0 bases at J, leaving 4 bases unmatched. Germline V gene sequence: CDR1 SQVTM, CDR2 ANQGSEA. CDR3 region: CSVEGTDMNTEAFF. The CDR3 DNA reads as TGCAGCGTTGAGGGGACAGACATGAACACTGAAGCTTTCTTT.

The chain combines TRBV7-9 with TRBJ2-4; D tentatively reads TRBD1 or TRBD2 (7 bases each). CDR3 size: 16 residues. Germline CDR1 reads SEHNR; CDR2 reads FQNEAQ (reference sequence). Trimming shortened V by 5 bases and J by 0 bases, and 14 bases separated the two germline ends. The CDR3 loop is CASSAREGAAKNIQYF. The CDR3 DNA is TGTGCCAGCAGCGCCAGGGAGGGGGCAGCCAAAAACATTCAGTACTTC.

This clonotype was counted a few times. The chain employs TRBV14 and TRBJ2-7; 7 bases match TRBD2. Germline values: CDR1 SGHDN, CDR2 FVKESK. The CDR3 consists of 15 residues. The ends lost 1 base at V and 5 bases at J; junction bases unmatched: 8. CDR3 sequence reads: CASSQVWEGRDEQYF. The CDR3 nucleotides read TGTGCCAGCAGCCAAGTCTGGGAGGGCCGGGACGAGCAGTACTTC.

This clonotype was detected a few times. V gene TRBV20-1 combines with J gene TRBJ2-7, with TRBD1 matching over 9 bases. With V trimmed by 6 bases and J by 5 bases, 11 bases remained unmatched. CDR3 size: 14 residues. The germline CDR1 and CDR2 sequences are DFQATT and SNEGSKA (reference sequence). The CDR3 bases are TGCAGTGCCGCCGAACACAGGGGGCTAAACGAGCAGTACTTC. Amino acid sequence: CSAAEHRGLNEQYF.

CDR3 protein: CASSVGADYNNEQFF. The CDR3 nucleotides read TGTGCCAGCAGCGTAGGCGCAGACTACAACAATGAGCAGTTCTTC. The chain recombines TRBV9 with TRBJ2-1; tentative D call: TRBD2 (5 bases). The CDR3 runs to 15 residues. V gave up 0 bases and J gave up 5 bases, with 12 bases separating them. Germline loops: CDR1 SGDLS, CDR2 YYNGEE. Combining the CDR3 with reference TRBV9 and TRBJ2-1 gives the whole variable domain DSGVTQTPKHLITATGQRVTLRCSPRSGDLSVYWYQQSLDQGLQFLIQYYNGEERAKGNILERFSAQQFPDLHSELNLSSLELGDSALYFCASSVGADYNNEQFFGPGTRLTVL.

The chain has TRBV7-3 and TRBJ2-4, with 7 bases fitting TRBD1. The CDR3 has 15 residues. The V gene end was trimmed by 2 bases and the J gene end by 5 bases; junction bases not matched to a gene: 6. CDR1 and CDR2 from the germline V gene are SGHTA and FQGTGA. This CDR3 is CASSLEAGGQNIQYF. DNA for the CDR3: TGTGCCAGCAGCTTAGAGGCAGGGGGTCAAAACATTCAGTACTTC.

The chain uses TRBV5-1 and TRBJ2-5, with D perhaps matching TRBD1 or TRBD2 (5 bases each). The germline CDR1 and CDR2 sequences are SGHRS and YFSETQ. V was trimmed by 3 bases and J by 5 bases, leaving 17 bases between them. The CDR3 loop spans 15 amino acids. The CDR3 DNA reads TGCGCCAGCAGCTCCGGGACCGAAGAGGTGGAGACCCAGTACTTC. Translating it yields CASSSGTEEVETQYF.

This clonotype was detected ten times or more. The gene calls are TRBV7-2 and TRBJ2-5; the D gene is possibly TRBD1 (5 bases). The germline V gene encodes CDR1 SGHTA and CDR2 FQGNSA. The CDR3 has 14 residues. V lost 0 bases, J lost 4 bases, and 9 bases lay in between. The CDR3, as DNA: TGTGCCAGCAGCTTAGCGGGGCGGCGAGAGACCCAGTACTTC. Its translation is CASSLAGRRETQYF.

This rearrangement joins TRBV12-3 or TRBV12-4 to TRBJ2-5; D is perhaps TRBD1 (6 bases). The V end lost 5 bases, the J end lost 4 bases, and 26 bases lay between the germline ends. The CDR3 spans 18 residues. Here the CDR3 DNA reads TGTGCCAGCAGTGGCGAAACTTTACAGGGCTCCCCTCCAGAGACCCAGTACTTC. As protein: CASSGETLQGSPPETQYF.

This clonotype was seen a few times. The V call is TRBV20-1, the J call TRBJ2-3; D is unresolved. Trimming took 3 bases from V and 4 from J, leaving 17 bases between them. Germline V gene lookup returns CDR1 DFQATT and CDR2 SNEGSKA (reference sequence). This CDR3 is 15 amino acids long. CDR3 in amino acids: CSARFPQSSPDTQYF. The CDR3 DNA follows: TGCAGTGCTAGGTTCCCCCAGTCTTCACCAGATACGCAGTATTTT.

The chain links TRBV28 to TRBJ1-2; 8 bases line up with TRBD1. V shed 6 bases, J shed 5 bases, and the junction held 11 bases outside the gene matches. The CDR3 is made up of 15 amino acids. The germline gives CDR1 MDHEN, CDR2 SYDVKM. In DNA form, the CDR3 reads TGTGCCAGCAGCGGTACGGACAGGGCGCTGTATGGCTACACCTTC. Translating it yields CASSGTDRALYGYTF.